The clone carrying this T cell receptor beta chain has a handful of counts. Its matching antigen is unknown. The entry originates in a study of read filtering for tumor transcriptome and immune sequencing. Turning to the study itself: After DNase treatment, RNA was made into whole-transcriptome libraries. IR-seq gave about 3.5 to 10.27 million TCR reads per sample; RNA-seq gave roughly 80 to 1273.

Molecular barcoded adaptors covering alpha/delta and beta/gamma chains were used on roughly 400 ng RNA. MiXCR, run by TCRdb on the reads, gives a single entry per CDR3 protein. The repertoire has around 41,000 distinct CDR3 sequences, 13% to 15% of them found once; the top ten carry roughly 18%. Study-level results: The CD138-negative fraction was mixed bone marrow immune cells, not pure T cells.

This receptor was taken from a donor over 35 with multiple myeloma. Sample: a population of CD138-negative cells sorted from bone marrow.

DNA for the CDR3: TGTGCCAGCAGCTTAGTGGCCCTACCTTCGAGCGATGAGCAGTTCTTC. Translated: CASSLVALPSSDEQFF. The V and J genes are TRBV13 and TRBJ2-1; D unclear. The V and J ends lost 1 base and 8 bases respectively, with 18 bases between them. This CDR3 is built from 16 residues. The germline CDR1 and CDR2 sequences are PRHDT and FYEKMQ (reference sequence).